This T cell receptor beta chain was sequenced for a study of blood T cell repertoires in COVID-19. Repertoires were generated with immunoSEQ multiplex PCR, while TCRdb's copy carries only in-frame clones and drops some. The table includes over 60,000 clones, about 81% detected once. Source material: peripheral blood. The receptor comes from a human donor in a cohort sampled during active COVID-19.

The CDR3 DNA reads TGTGCCACGTCTAGCGGGGAATTCACCGGGGAGCTGTTTTTT. Translating it yields CATSSGEFTGELFF. The chain has TRBV24-1 and TRBJ2-2; 9 positions match TRBD2. Germline trimming cut 10 bases from V and 4 bases from J; bases unmatched to any gene: 6. CDR1 KGHDR and CDR2 SFDVKD come from the germline V gene. The CDR3 extends over 14 amino acids.